This TCR beta chain was recorded in a study of cytomegalovirus exposure and HLA in healthy donors. General study results and limits: Rare TCR sequences predominated, though certain public TCRs were found in many donors. A few chains linked to CMV were shown in vitro to be specific for CMV antigens. Using the classifier, cytomegalovirus status was reportedly diagnosed with high specificity and sensitivity. It was found in a later analysis that first-cohort TCR clusters tended to co-occur in the 100 to 150 validation repertoires.

Measured with immunoSEQ multiplex PCR; TCRdb has only the in-frame clones, and not every one. The data contain about 75,000 clones, around four fifths of them singletons. Trimming stripped 7 bases from V and 2 bases from J, with 14 bases between. The CDR3 contains 14 residues. CDR1 and CDR2 from the germline V gene are LGHNT and FRNRAP. As concerns this clone: The target antigen is unknown.

Sequencing was carried out using PBMCs. The chain uses TRBV12-5 and TRBJ1-1; D perhaps matches TRBD1 (5 bases). This receptor was obtained from a man aged 30 to 39 in good health and CMV-seronegative. CDR3 sequence reads: CASAPQGGNTEAFF. The CDR3 bases are TGTGCTAGTGCTCCTCAGGGAGGAAACACTGAAGCTTTCTTT. The full variable domain, its missing parts supplied by reference TRBV12-5 and TRBJ1-1, is DARVTQTPRHKVTEMGQEVTMRCQPILGHNTVFWYRQTMMQGLELLAYFRNRAPLDDSGMPKDRFSAEMPDATLATLKIQPSEPRDSAVYFCASAPQGGNTEAFFGQGTRLTVV.